The rows below give T cell receptor beta chains drawn from one sample of a study of vaccination effects on CD4 cells after COVID-19. This table comes from immunoSEQ multiplex PCR, and its TCRdb copy is limited to in-frame clones, with some not included. The repertoire holds fewer than 75,000 clones, with less than 80% as singletons. These receptors have no identified antigens. This specimen was CD4+ T cells from PBMCs cultured without peptide, taken after COVID-19 vaccination. The receptors derive from a human donor who received a COVID-19 vaccine. CDR3s include the opening cysteine and the closing phenylalanine or tryptophan. The D gene is left open where the match is weak. Clone size appears in some rows only: once, few, many, or a class for an expanded clone.

D gene: TRBD2; V gene: TRBV5-1; CDR3 length: 16; J gene: TRBJ2-5; clone size: -; CDR3 DNA: TGCGCCAGCAGCTTGACTAGCGGGAGGGCCCAAGAGACCCAGTACTTC; CDR3 protein: CASSLTSGRAQETQYF
D gene: -; V gene: TRBV9; CDR3 length: 15; J gene: TRBJ1-5; clone size: -; CDR3 DNA: TGTGCCAGCAGCGTCTCAGGGGAAAGCAATCAGCCCCAGCATTTT; CDR3 protein: CASSVSGESNQPQHF
D gene: -; V gene: TRBV9; CDR3 length: 14; J gene: TRBJ1-4; clone size: few; CDR3 DNA: TGTGCCAGCAGCGTAGGGACAGTTAATGAAAAACTGTTTTTT; CDR3 protein: CASSVGTVNEKLFF
D gene: -; V gene: TRBV11-1; CDR3 length: 13; J gene: TRBJ1-1; clone size: -; CDR3 DNA: TGTGCCAGCAGTCGCGGGCTGAACACTGAAGCTTTCTTT; CDR3 protein: CASSRGLNTEAFF
D gene: TRBD1; V gene: TRBV14; CDR3 length: 13; J gene: TRBJ1-2; clone size: -; CDR3 DNA: TGTGCCAGCAGTACTACAGGGGGCATAGGCTACACCTTC; CDR3 protein: CASSTTGGIGYTF
D gene: -; V gene: TRBV5-4; CDR3 length: 13; J gene: TRBJ1-1; clone size: -; CDR3 DNA: TGTGCCAGCAGCTTGGAACTGAACACTGAAGCTTTCTTT; CDR3 protein: CASSLELNTEAFF
D gene: -; V gene: TRBV5-1; CDR3 length: 15; J gene: TRBJ2-3; clone size: -; CDR3 DNA: TGCGCCAGCCAAGGAATCGGGGGTAGCACAGATACGCAGTATTTT; CDR3 protein: CASQGIGGSTDTQYF
D gene: -; V gene: TRBV6-6; CDR3 length: 16; J gene: TRBJ2-1; clone size: once; CDR3 DNA: TGTGCCAGCAGTTACGATTGGTCGAGCTCCTACAATGAGCAGTTCTTC; CDR3 protein: CASSYDWSSSYNEQFF
D gene: -; V gene: TRBV7-2; CDR3 length: 13; J gene: TRBJ1-1; clone size: -; CDR3 DNA: TGTGCCAGCAGCTTAGCGCTGAGGCGTCGGGCTTTCTTT; CDR3 protein: CASSLALRRRAFF
D gene: TRBD2; V gene: TRBV5-8; CDR3 length: 15; J gene: TRBJ2-5; clone size: -; CDR3 DNA: TGTGCCAGCAGCTTGGAGGTTGGAGCGGGGAAGACCCAGTACTTC; CDR3 protein: CASSLEVGAGKTQYF
D gene: -; V gene: TRBV5-8; CDR3 length: 17; J gene: TRBJ1-3; clone size: -; CDR3 DNA: TGTGCCAGCAGCTTGGTCCCGGACACCTTCTCTGGAAACACCATATATTTT; CDR3 protein: CASSLVPDTFSGNTIYF
D gene: -; V gene: TRBV4-1; CDR3 length: 15; J gene: TRBJ2-2; clone size: -; CDR3 DNA: TGCGCCAGCAGCCTCCAAGAGGTCGTCACCGGGGAGCTGTTTTTT; CDR3 protein: CASSLQEVVTGELFF
D gene: -; V gene: TRBV6-2/TRBV6-3; CDR3 length: 13; J gene: TRBJ2-2; clone size: once; CDR3 DNA: TGTGCCAGCAGTTGGGGGTCCACCGGGGAGCTGTTTTTT; CDR3 protein: CASSWGSTGELFF
D gene: TRBD1; V gene: TRBV7-2; CDR3 length: 16; J gene: TRBJ1-5; clone size: -; CDR3 DNA: TGTGCCAGCAGCTTAGCGGGACAGGGGAACAATCAGCCCCAGCATTTT; CDR3 protein: CASSLAGQGNNQPQHF
D gene: TRBD1; V gene: TRBV5-4; CDR3 length: 15; J gene: TRBJ1-1; clone size: -; CDR3 DNA: TGTGCCAGCAGCTTCGACAGGGGGTGGAAGACTGAAGCTTTCTTT; CDR3 protein: CASSFDRGWKTEAFF
D gene: TRBD1; V gene: TRBV18; CDR3 length: 14; J gene: TRBJ2-7; clone size: once; CDR3 DNA: TGTGCCAGCTCAGCACGGACAGGCAGCTACGAGCAGTACTTC; CDR3 protein: CASSARTGSYEQYF
D gene: TRBD1; V gene: TRBV28; CDR3 length: 17; J gene: TRBJ1-1; clone size: -; CDR3 DNA: TGTGCCAGCAGCCCTCAGTGGGGGGACAGGGCAGGGACTGAAGCTTTCTTT; CDR3 protein: CASSPQWGDRAGTEAFF
D gene: -; V gene: TRBV5-4; CDR3 length: 14; J gene: TRBJ2-6; clone size: -; CDR3 DNA: TGTGCCGGATCCCCGGGCTCTGGGGCCAACGTCCTGACTTTC; CDR3 protein: CAGSPGSGANVLTF
D gene: TRBD1; V gene: TRBV19; CDR3 length: 16; J gene: TRBJ1-1; clone size: -; CDR3 DNA: TGTGCCAGTAGCCAGGGACAGATCTTTCTGAACACTGAAGCTTTCTTT; CDR3 protein: CASSQGQIFLNTEAFF
D gene: TRBD1; V gene: TRBV7-9; CDR3 length: 13; J gene: TRBJ1-2; clone size: few; CDR3 DNA: TGTGCCAGCAGACCGAAGACAGGGTGGGGCTACACCTTC; CDR3 protein: CASRPKTGWGYTF
D gene: TRBD2; V gene: TRBV7-3; CDR3 length: 15; J gene: TRBJ2-1; clone size: -; CDR3 DNA: TGTGCCAGCAGCTCTAGCGGGGGAAGCAGGTTTGAGCAGTTCTTC; CDR3 protein: CASSSSGGSRFEQFF
D gene: -; V gene: TRBV9; CDR3 length: 14; J gene: TRBJ1-5; clone size: once; CDR3 DNA: TGTGCCAGCAGCGTTACAGGGTCCAATCAGCCCCAGCATTTT; CDR3 protein: CASSVTGSNQPQHF
D gene: TRBD1; V gene: TRBV12-3/TRBV12-4; CDR3 length: 13; J gene: TRBJ2-7; clone size: -; CDR3 DNA: TGTGCCAGCAGTTGGTACAGGGGCTACGAGCAGTACTTC; CDR3 protein: CASSWYRGYEQYF
D gene: -; V gene: TRBV9; CDR3 length: 16; J gene: TRBJ1-1; clone size: -; CDR3 DNA: TGTGCCAGCAGCGTAGTTGGATTGGGGGCAAACACTGAAGCTTTCTTT; CDR3 protein: CASSVVGLGANTEAFF
D gene: -; V gene: TRBV18; CDR3 length: 14; J gene: TRBJ2-6; clone size: -; CDR3 DNA: TGTGCCAGCTCACTCCCCGGAGGGGCCAACGTCCTGACTTTC; CDR3 protein: CASSLPGGANVLTF
D gene: -; V gene: TRBV19; CDR3 length: 17; J gene: TRBJ2-1; clone size: -; CDR3 DNA: TGTGCCAGTAGTATAGATAATGCAAGAGGGGCCTACAATGAGCAGTTCTTC; CDR3 protein: CASSIDNARGAYNEQFF
D gene: -; V gene: TRBV27; CDR3 length: 17; J gene: TRBJ2-7; clone size: few; CDR3 DNA: TGTGCCAGCACTTCCTTTGCGCCGGGACTGCCAGGGTACGAGCAGTACTTC; CDR3 protein: CASTSFAPGLPGYEQYF
D gene: -; V gene: TRBV7-9; CDR3 length: 13; J gene: TRBJ2-2; clone size: once; CDR3 DNA: TGTGCCAGCAGCTTACGGAACACCGGGGAGCTGTTTTTT; CDR3 protein: CASSLRNTGELFF
D gene: TRBD1; V gene: TRBV5-1; CDR3 length: 20; J gene: TRBJ2-6; clone size: -; CDR3 DNA: TGCGCCAGCAGCCCCGCCCGACAGGGCAGGGCACGCTCTGGGGCCAACGTCCTGACTTTC; CDR3 protein: CASSPARQGRARSGANVLTF
D gene: -; V gene: TRBV6-5; CDR3 length: 13; J gene: TRBJ2-7; clone size: -; CDR3 DNA: TGTGCCAGCCAAAAGACGGGGTCCTACGAGCAGTACTTC; CDR3 protein: CASQKTGSYEQYF
D gene: -; V gene: TRBV28; CDR3 length: 14; J gene: TRBJ1-2; clone size: -; CDR3 DNA: TGTGCCAGCAGGAGGGCGGGCGGGAACTATGGCTACACCTTC; CDR3 protein: CASRRAGGNYGYTF
D gene: -; V gene: TRBV7-2; CDR3 length: 14; J gene: TRBJ2-2; clone size: few; CDR3 DNA: TGTGCCAGCAGCTTAGACGGTGGCACCGGGGAGCTGTTTTTT; CDR3 protein: CASSLDGGTGELFF
D gene: -; V gene: TRBV13; CDR3 length: 17; J gene: TRBJ1-6; clone size: -; CDR3 DNA: TGTGCCAGCAGCCGTGGGACCCCAAGGTCCTATAATTCACCCCTCCACTTT; CDR3 protein: CASSRGTPRSYNSPLHF
D gene: TRBD1; V gene: TRBV6-6; CDR3 length: 13; J gene: TRBJ2-7; clone size: -; CDR3 DNA: TGTGCCACCCGACAGGGGGCCGGATACGAGCAGTACTTC; CDR3 protein: CATRQGAGYEQYF